This T cell receptor (beta chain) appears in the sequencing data of a study of metastatic and nonmetastatic thyroid tumors (TCRdb year 2020). For the study in its entirety: Repertoires were compared across peripheral blood and tumor or nodule tissue samples from malignant and benign thyroid patients.

Preparation of the library involved PCR. The instrument given in TCRdb is Illumina HiSeq 4000. High-throughput sequencing was used to profile the TCR beta-chain CDR3 region of each patient. In the original analysis: CDR3 differences across clinicopathological groups were used to build a classifier for discriminating distant-metastatic papillary thyroid cancer patients. Repertoire diversity was assessed with the Shannon index, and tumor-blood repertoire similarity with the Morisita-Horn index. TCRdb itself trimmed the public reads at Q25 with fastp, ran MiXCR and retained productive beta chains. It is TCRdb's table, rather than the study itself, that gives the V and J calls and clone size. The sample profile shows about 4,400 clones; around a third of them were found once. The ten largest clones capture around 40% of the sample. Overall study outcomes, separate from this receptor: In both blood and tumor samples, TCR beta diversity was reported to be significantly higher in malignant tumors than in benign nodules.

Taking its sample share into account, this clone is medium-sized (0.01 to 0.1%). This clone's antigen is unknown. No base quality information exists; no much larger clone differs at one position. No treatment had been received by any patient before thyroid surgery. Using T-cell receptor beta sequencing, the researchers looked back retrospectively at clinical samples from patients, gathered between about 2012 and 2018. This TCR was sampled from a male donor with papillary thyroid cancer or a benign thyroid nodule (not recorded which). Some clones in this sample may be carry-over from other donors' samples. What was sequenced was adjacent normal tissue.

The CDR3: CASSHHRDRAYGYTF. The nucleotide sequence is TGTGCCAGCAGCCATCACCGGGACAGGGCCTATGGCTACACCTTC. The rearrangement joined TRBV3-1 to TRBJ1-2, and TRBD1 matches 9 of the central bases. CDR3 length: 15 amino acids, cysteine to phenylalanine. The retained sequence is limited to the CDR3, 45 bases, with the frame set at the first base. The germline V end is reduced by 3 bases and the J end by 4 bases; junction bases left unmatched: 6. Based on the germline V gene (reference sequence), the CDR1 and CDR2 sequences are LGHDT and YNNKEL. The full variable domain, with segments outside the CDR3 supplied by the reference TRBV3-1 and TRBJ1-2 proteins, appears as DTAVSQTPKYLVTQMGNDKSIKCEQNLGHDTMYWYKQDSKKFLKIMFSYNNKELIINETVPNRFSPKSPDKAHLNLHINSLELGDSAVYFCASSHHRDRAYGYTFGSGTRLTVV.